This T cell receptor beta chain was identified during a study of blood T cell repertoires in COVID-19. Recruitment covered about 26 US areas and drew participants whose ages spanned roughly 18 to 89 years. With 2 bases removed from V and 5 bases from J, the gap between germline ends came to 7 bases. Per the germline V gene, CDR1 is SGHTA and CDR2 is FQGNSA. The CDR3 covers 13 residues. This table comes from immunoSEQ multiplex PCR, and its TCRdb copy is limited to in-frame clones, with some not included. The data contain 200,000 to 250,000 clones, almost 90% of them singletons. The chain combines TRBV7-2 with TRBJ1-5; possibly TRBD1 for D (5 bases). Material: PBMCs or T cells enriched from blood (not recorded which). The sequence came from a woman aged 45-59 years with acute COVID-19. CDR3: CASSLSGDQPQHF. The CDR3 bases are TGTGCCAGCAGCTTATCGGGGGATCAGCCCCAGCATTTT.